The source of this T cell receptor (beta chain) is a study of somatic mutations in cytotoxic T cells in rheumatoid arthritis. Study-level findings and limits: For about an eighth of the roughly 65 patients, a single CD8+ clone accounted for more than 20% of CD8+ cells.

TCRdb's copy holds only in-frame clones and misses some; the assay was immunoSEQ multiplex PCR. The data contain some 20,000 clones, 70% to 90% of them singletons. CDR3 length equals 12 residues. With 2 bases removed from V and 8 bases from J, the gap between germline ends came to 7 bases. The germline V gene encodes CDR1 MNHEY and CDR2 SVGAGI. Of the blood donors acting as healthy controls, about 57% were female, and their median age was approximately 55 years (range roughly 20-80). As concerns this clone: What it recognizes is unknown.

This TCR was recovered from a woman between 50 and 59 years old in good health. This sequence joins TRBV6-5 and TRBJ2-1; possible D gene TRBD2, 5 bases. Sample: CD8+ T cells sorted from blood. The CDR3 DNA reads TGTGCCAGCAGTTACAAAGCGGATGAGCAGTTCTTC. Protein sequence: CASSYKADEQFF.